Listed here are 9 T cell receptor beta chains from one sample, sequenced in a study of blood T cell repertoires in COVID-19. Profiled with immunoSEQ multiplex PCR; TCRdb holds only in-frame clones, not every one. Of some 70,000 clones in the sample, 65% to 90% are singletons; the top ten hold around two fifths. Material: peripheral blood. The receptors were gathered from a man older than 75 with acute or convalescent COVID-19.

The chain is built from TRBV19 and TRBJ2-1; TRBD1 matches 9 bases. This CDR3 has 15 residues. Germline values: CDR1 LNHDA, CDR2 SQIVND (reference sequence). The J segment lost 3 bases and the V segment lost 6 bases, leaving 6 bases of the junction unmatched. In DNA form, the CDR3 reads TGTGCCAGTAGCTACGCGGGACAGGGCTACAATGAGCAGTTCTTC. Encoded protein: CASSYAGQGYNEQFF.

This chain joins TRBV11-2 and TRBJ2-1, with 7 bases fitting TRBD2. The length of the CDR3 is 15 residues. The junction had 5 bases not matched to a gene; V was cut back by 5 bases and J by 1 base. Germline V gene data show CDR1 as SGHAT and CDR2 as FQNNGV. Here the CDR3 reads CASSPTSFSYNEQFF. CDR3 bases: TGTGCCAGCAGCCCGACTAGCTTTTCCTACAATGAGCAGTTCTTC.

The V and J genes are TRBV5-1 and TRBJ2-4, with 7 bases lining up with TRBD2. Per the germline V gene, CDR1 is SGHRS and CDR2 is YFSETQ. J gave up 6 bases and V 1 base, and 4 bases lay outside the gene matches. This CDR3 has 14 residues. CDR3 in DNA: TGCGCCAGCAGCTTGTCGGCTAGCGGAAACATTCAGTACTTC. It is translated as CASSLSASGNIQYF.

The chain employs TRBV19 and TRBJ2-6; the D gene is possibly TRBD1 (5 bases). The V gene's germline CDR1 is LNHDA and CDR2 SQIVND (reference sequence). This CDR3 is 15 amino acids long. V lost 7 bases, J lost 2 bases, and 12 bases lay in between. Here the CDR3 DNA reads TGTGCCAGTACAACAGGAGAAACTGGGGCCAACGTCCTGACTTTC. Translated, it gives CASTTGETGANVLTF.

CDR3 nucleotides: TGTGCCAGCAGCCAATTTGGGGCAGGGGAGACCGGGGAGCTGTTTTTT. It yields the protein CASSQFGAGETGELFF. The chain is built from TRBV3-1 (or the pseudogene TRBV3-2) and TRBJ2-2, with D perhaps matching TRBD1 (6 bases). The CDR3 length is 16 residues. Germline assignment: CDR1 LGHDT and CDR2 YNNKEL (reference sequence). Trimming removed 2 bases at V and 5 bases at J, with 15 bases between.

The chain employs TRBV18 and TRBJ2-5; D gene uncertain. Between the trimmed V and J ends, which lost 4 bases and 2 bases, there was a span of 11 bases. Germline V lookup: CDR1 KGHSH, CDR2 LQKENI. CDR3 length: 14 amino acids. CDR3 nucleotides: TGTGCCAGCTCACTCCTCGGAGATCAAGAGACCCAGTACTTC. Its translation: CASSLLGDQETQYF.

This chain connects TRBV27 to TRBJ2-2; TRBD1 aligns across 7 bases. Germline V gene data show CDR1 as MNHEY and CDR2 as SMNVEV (reference sequence). CDR3 size: 15 residues. The V segment lost 7 bases and the J segment 8 bases; nucleotides outside the gene matches: 13. The CDR3 region is CASKVSYRGIGELFF. CDR3 in DNA: TGTGCCAGCAAAGTTTCTTACAGGGGTATAGGGGAGCTGTTTTTT.

This clone was seen a single time. This chain links TRBV5-1 with TRBJ2-6; D not certain. Germline-derived CDR1 and CDR2 are SGHRS and YFSETQ. This CDR3 spans 19 amino acids. V gave up 3 bases and J gave up 2 bases, with 21 bases separating them. CDR3 region: CASSSSGFQRHAGANVLTF. CDR3 DNA: TGCGCCAGCAGCTCCTCCGGTTTTCAGAGGCACGCTGGGGCCAACGTCCTGACTTTC.

This chain connects TRBV5-1 to TRBJ1-2, with TRBD1 as a possible D gene (6 bases). Germline CDR1 reads SGHRS; CDR2 reads YFSETQ. Trimming left V 4 bases short and J 3 bases short, with 13 bases between. The CDR3 has 14 residues. The chain's CDR3 is CASSRQVSDYGYTF. Written as DNA, the CDR3 is TGCGCCAGCAGCCGACAGGTATCAGACTATGGCTACACCTTC.